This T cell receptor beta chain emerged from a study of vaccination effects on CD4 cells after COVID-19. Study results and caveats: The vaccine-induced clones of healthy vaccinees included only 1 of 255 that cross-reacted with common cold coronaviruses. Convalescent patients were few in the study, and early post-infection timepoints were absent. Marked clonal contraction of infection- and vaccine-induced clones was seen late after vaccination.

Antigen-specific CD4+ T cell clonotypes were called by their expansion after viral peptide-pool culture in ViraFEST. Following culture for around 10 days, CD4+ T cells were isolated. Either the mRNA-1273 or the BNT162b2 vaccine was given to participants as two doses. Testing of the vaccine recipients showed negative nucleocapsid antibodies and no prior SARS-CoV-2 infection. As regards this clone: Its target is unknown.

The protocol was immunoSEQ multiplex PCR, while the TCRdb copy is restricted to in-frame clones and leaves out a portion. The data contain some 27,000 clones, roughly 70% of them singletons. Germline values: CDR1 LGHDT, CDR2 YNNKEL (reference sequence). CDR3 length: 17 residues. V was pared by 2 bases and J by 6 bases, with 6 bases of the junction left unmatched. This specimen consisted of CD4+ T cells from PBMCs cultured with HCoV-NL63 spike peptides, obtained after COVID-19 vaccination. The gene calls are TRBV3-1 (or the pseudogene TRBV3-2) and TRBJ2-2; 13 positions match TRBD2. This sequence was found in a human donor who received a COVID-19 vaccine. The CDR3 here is CASSQLTSGRVPGELFF. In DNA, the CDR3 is TGTGCCAGCAGCCAATTAACTAGCGGGAGGGTCCCCGGGGAGCTGTTTTTT.